The following is a T cell receptor beta chain sequence with its context. Its antigen is undetermined. The entry originates in a study of cytomegalovirus exposure and HLA in healthy donors. Study-wide findings and caveats: The records held CMV serostatus as the only immune exposure information. It was likely that a cluster of highly shared sequence variants was a sequencing artifact.

Both 60 Vbeta primers and 13 Jbeta primers went into the PCR. TCRdb's copy holds only in-frame clones and misses some; the assay was immunoSEQ multiplex PCR. This table holds under 200,000 clones, about 80% found once. Germline trimming cut 5 bases from V and 4 bases from J; bases unmatched to any gene: 12. Germline V gene data show CDR1 as SGHRS and CDR2 as YFSETQ. CDR3 length equals 16 residues. The specimen was PBMCs. The V and J genes are TRBV5-1 and TRBJ1-2, with 9 bases that match TRBD1. The source is a man aged 35-49 years in good health and CMV-seropositive. The CDR3 spells CASRPGTGPRVYGYTF. The CDR3 DNA is TGCGCCAGCAGACCCGGGACAGGGCCAAGGGTCTATGGCTACACCTTC.